The 8 T cell receptor beta chains listed next were all sequenced from one sample in a study of cytomegalovirus exposure and HLA in healthy donors (dated by TCRdb to about 2017). The library was built by means of the immunoSEQ multiplex PCR assay. A mixture of 60 forward primers for TCR Vbeta segments and 13 reverse primers for TCR Jbeta segments was used in the multiplex PCR. TCRdb provides this immuneACCESS table in a form limited to in-frame rearrangements. Some clones are lacking; in checked studies, under half of them reflect an unresolved V gene, and why the rest are absent is not known. The table for this sample lists 150,000 or so clones; just under 80% of them were counted only once. The top ten constitute approximately 1.2% of the sample. The sample comprised PBMCs. The receptors were sampled from a man aged 25 to 45 in good health and CMV-seronegative.

This clone came up a few times. The genes are TRBV25-1 and TRBJ2-1; a weak D match, TRBD1 (6 bases). The V end was cut by 0 bases, the J end by 4 bases, with 10 bases between. CDR3 size: 15 residues. Germline V gene data show CDR1 as MGHDK and CDR2 as SYGVNS. Written as DNA, the CDR3 is TGTGCCAGCAGTGAATATTCAGGGGCTTACAATGAGCAGTTCTTC. It yields the protein CASSEYSGAYNEQFF. Full variable domain (remainder filled in from reference TRBV25-1 and TRBJ2-1): EADIYQTPRYLVIGTGKKITLECSQTMGHDKMYWYQQDPGMELHLIHYSYGVNSTEKGDLSSESTVSRIRTEHFPLTLESARPSHTSQYLCASSEYSGAYNEQFFGPGTRLTVL.

This sequence joins TRBV7-8 and TRBJ2-3; D is possibly TRBD2 (6 bases). The V and J ends lost 8 bases and 4 bases respectively, with 19 bases between them. Germline values: CDR1 SGHVS, CDR2 FQNEAQ. This CDR3 is 15 amino acids long. The CDR3 region has the DNA TGTGCCAGCTGGAGGGATGGAGGATTCTCAGATACGCAGTATTTT. It is translated as CASWRDGGFSDTQYF.

This chain connects TRBV27 to TRBJ1-4, with TRBD1 identical over 9 bases. Germline loops: CDR1 MNHEY, CDR2 SMNVEV (reference sequence). This CDR3 region has 15 residues. The ends lost 5 bases at V and 6 bases at J; junction bases unmatched: 7. Here the CDR3 DNA reads TGTGCCAGCAGTATGACAGGGGGATGGGATGAAAAACTGTTTTTT. Amino acid sequence: CASSMTGGWDEKLFF.

The chain carries TRBV6-1 and TRBJ1-2; D might be TRBD1 (6 bases). V gave up 7 bases and J gave up 6 bases, with 12 bases separating them. CDR3 length: 12 amino acids. Per the germline V gene, CDR1 is MNHNS and CDR2 is SASEGT. CDR3 protein: CASNLRGDGYTF. CDR3 nucleotide sequence: TGTGCCAGCAACCTCAGGGGCGATGGCTACACCTTC.

The genes are TRBV7-2 and TRBJ1-1; no reliable D call. V gave up 2 bases and J gave up 0 bases, with 7 bases separating them. CDR3 length equals 14 residues. Germline CDR1 reads SGHTA; CDR2 reads FQGNSA. CDR3 sequence: CASSLNHLNTEAFF. In DNA form, the CDR3 reads TGTGCCAGCAGCTTAAATCATTTGAACACTGAAGCTTTCTTT. Supplemented by reference TRBV7-2 and TRBJ1-1, the full variable domain reads GAGVSQSPSNKVTEKGKDVELRCDPISGHTALYWYRQSLGQGLEFLIYFQGNSAPDKSGLPSDRFSAERTGGSVSTLTIQRTQQEDSAVYLCASSLNHLNTEAFFGQGTRLTVV.

This sequence joins TRBV29-1 and TRBJ2-1; 8 nucleotides align to TRBD2. CDR1 is SQVTM, CDR2 ANQGSEA, per germline. The J segment lost 4 bases and the V segment lost 4 bases, leaving 3 bases of the junction unmatched. The CDR3 is 13 amino acids. The CDR3 region is CSVASSGYNEQFF. The CDR3 nucleotides are TGCAGCGTTGCTTCTAGCGGGTACAATGAGCAGTTCTTC.

The chain carries TRBV30 and TRBJ1-2; D is unclear. CDR1 is GTSNPN, CDR2 SVGIG, per germline (reference sequence). CDR3 size: 14 residues. V was shortened by 0 bases and J by 7 bases, with 15 bases between the two germline ends. The chain's CDR3 is CAWSVETRDTGYTF. In DNA, the CDR3 is TGTGCCTGGAGTGTAGAGACCAGAGACACTGGCTACACCTTC.

The rearrangement uses TRBV29-1 and TRBJ2-7; D perhaps matches TRBD1 (6 bases). Trimming removed 4 bases at V and 7 bases at J, with 20 bases between. Germline CDR1 reads SQVTM; CDR2 reads ANQGSEA. This CDR3 has 14 amino acids. The CDR3 region is CSVVRGQDYVEQYF. The CDR3, as DNA: TGCAGCGTTGTTCGGGGACAAGACTACGTGGAGCAGTACTTC.